The entry that follows covers one T cell receptor (beta chain) sequence. Its antigen remains unidentified. No much larger clonotype is one base removed from it; base qualities were not supplied. The trial excluded patients who had a history of autoimmune disease or were on systemic immunosuppression. In every dose cohort, peripheral blood was drawn for TCR sequencing at baseline, cycle 4 day 1, and cycle 7 day 1. Samples were obtained from an open-label, multicenter, first-in-human phase I dose-escalation trial of ivuxolimab. Adults with locally advanced or metastatic head and neck squamous cell, hepatocellular, melanoma or renal cell carcinoma were enrolled in the trial. Before TCR sequencing, CD4+ and CD8+ T cells were separately sorted from peripheral blood. The data belong to a study of OX40 agonist ivuxolimab in advanced cancers. For the study in its entirety: Ivuxolimab was a fully human IgG2 agonistic monoclonal antibody targeting the costimulatory receptor OX40 (CD134). Of the roughly 50 dose-escalation patients, hepatocellular carcinoma was present in approximately 20, melanoma in approximately 15, renal cell carcinoma in 9 and head and neck cancer in 9. A male proportion of nearly 85% and a mean age of 60 years, ranging from about 20 to 80, were recorded for the dose-escalation cohort. Intravenous ivuxolimab was administered to patients every 2 weeks at six dose levels: 0.01, 0.1, 0.3, 1.5, 3 and 10 mg/kg. Partial responses were achieved by three dose-escalation patients, of whom one had hepatocellular carcinoma and two had cutaneous melanoma. The purpose of peripheral TCRbeta sequencing was to test whether ivuxolimab changed TCR sequence diversity and led to clonal T-cell expansion. Prior anti-PD-1, anti-PD-L1 or anti-CTLA-4 therapy was permitted, and checkpoint inhibitors had been received by around 40% of dose-escalation patients. The monotherapy dose-escalation portion (N of about 50 patients) of the phase I ivuxolimab trial is reported in the paper. Summary of the overall study and its limitations: At doses of 0.1 to 3.0 mg/kg, clonal expansion of both CD4+ and CD8+ blood T cells was observed from baseline to week 6. Low levels of normalized T-cell clonal expansion were also seen in some patients who did not respond. After ivuxolimab, expanded clones were on average more numerous among CD8+ T cells than among CD4+ T cells. The antigen specificity of the clonally expanded peripheral T cells was not determined. In the 0.1-3.0 mg/kg groups, partial responders were among the patients with the lowest normalized peripheral clonal expansion, particularly in CD8+ T cells.

For sequencing of the TCRbeta CDR3 region, genomic DNA was extracted from the sorted cells. The immunoSEQ Assay was used for sequencing of TCRbeta CDR3 regions. Entries here come from immuneACCESS through TCRdb and include only in-frame sequences with V and J called. Some clones fail to appear in such tables; in the studies checked, an unresolved V gene covers under half of the shortfall, and the cause of the remainder is unknown. In this sample the table shows some 17,000 clones, over 65% of which occur a single time. The ten largest clones add up to about a quarter of the sample. Sequenced material: CD4+ or CD8+ T cells sorted from blood, taken in a trial of the OX40 agonist ivuxolimab. This clonotype was sampled from an adult with an advanced solid tumor such as melanoma, head and neck, liver or kidney cancer.

The nucleotide sequence reads TGTGCCAGCAGCCAAGCGGCAGGGCTAGAACTGTTTTTT. Its translation is CASSQAAGLELFF. The V and J genes are TRBV14 and TRBJ1-4; a tentative D match to TRBD1 spans 5 bases. Reading from cysteine to phenylalanine, the CDR3 counts 13 amino acids. The CDR3 DNA has 39 bases and is translated from base 1. The junction carries 12 bases between V and J, which are trimmed by 1 base and 12 bases respectively. As encoded in the germline V gene, CDR1 is SGHDN while CDR2 is FVKESK.